The sequence of this T cell receptor beta chain was determined in a study of response to subunit inactivated influenza vaccine. The V gene's germline CDR1 is SGDLS and CDR2 YYNGEE. The ends were cut back, 5 bases at V and 4 bases at J, with 20 bases in the middle. The CDR3 spans 16 residues. Concerning this clonotype: Its target is unknown.

Study-wide points: After each seasonal influenza vaccination, few new T cells are recruited, the authors suggested.

TCRdb reprocessed the RT-PCR reads with MiXCR, giving one entry per CDR3 protein. The sample lists 700,000 to 900,000 distinct CDR3 sequences, 20% to 25% occurring once. The J gene is TRBJ2-3, the V gene TRBV9; either TRBD1 or TRBD2 may supply D (6 bases each). This specimen consisted of PBMCs from blood, obtained around 5 days after vaccination. This receptor was taken from a man aged 45-65 years who received an inactivated influenza vaccine. CDR3 DNA: TGTGCCAGCAGTGCCCTTGGGGGGCATGGCGCAGATACGCAGTATTTT. This encodes CASSALGGHGADTQYF.